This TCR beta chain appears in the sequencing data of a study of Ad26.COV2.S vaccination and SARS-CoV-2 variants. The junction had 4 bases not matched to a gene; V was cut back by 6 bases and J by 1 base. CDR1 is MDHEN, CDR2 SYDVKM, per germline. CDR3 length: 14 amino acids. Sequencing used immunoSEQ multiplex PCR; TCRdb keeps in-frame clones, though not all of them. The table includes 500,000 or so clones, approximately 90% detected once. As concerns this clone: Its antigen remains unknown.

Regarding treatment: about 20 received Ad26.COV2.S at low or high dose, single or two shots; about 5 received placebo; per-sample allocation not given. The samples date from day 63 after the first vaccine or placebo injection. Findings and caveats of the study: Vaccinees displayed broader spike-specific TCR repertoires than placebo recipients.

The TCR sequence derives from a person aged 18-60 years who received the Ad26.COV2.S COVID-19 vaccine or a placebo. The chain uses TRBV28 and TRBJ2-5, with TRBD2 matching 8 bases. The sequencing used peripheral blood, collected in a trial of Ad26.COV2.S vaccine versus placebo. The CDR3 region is CASSPGGTQETQYF. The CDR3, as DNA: TGTGCCAGCAGCCCGGGGGGGACCCAAGAGACCCAGTACTTC.